These 6 T cell receptor beta chains came from one sample sequenced in a study of blood T cell repertoires in COVID-19. Using immunoSEQ multiplex PCR, the repertoire was profiled, and TCRdb retains in-frame clones only, with some absent. Of about 60,000 clones listed, 80% to 90% are singletons. Sequences were obtained from peripheral blood. The receptors originated from a middle-aged man with acute or convalescent COVID-19.

The sample holds one count of this clone. This chain joins TRBV27 and TRBJ1-5; TRBD1 aligns across 8 bases. V lost 6 bases and J lost 2; bases outside the gene matches: 6. Germline CDR1 MNHEY, CDR2 SMNVEV (reference sequence). The CDR3 is 15 amino acids. The CDR3 loop reads CASSPGGWGNQPQHF. Here the CDR3 DNA reads TGTGCCAGCAGCCCAGGGGGCTGGGGCAATCAGCCCCAGCATTTT.

The V call is TRBV2, the J call TRBJ2-7, with D possibly matching TRBD2 (6 bases). The CDR3 runs to 15 residues. Per the germline V gene, CDR1 is SNHLY and CDR2 is FYNNEI. Trimming removed 3 bases at V and 2 bases at J, with 14 bases between. CDR3 amino acids: CASSDPDYRPYEQYF. In DNA, the CDR3 is TGTGCCAGCAGTGACCCGGACTACCGACCCTACGAGCAGTACTTC.

J is TRBJ2-4 and V is TRBV5-1; 7 nucleotides agree with TRBD1. Germline V CDR1 and CDR2: SGHRS, YFSETQ. Trimming cost V 0 bases and J 0 bases; bases outside gene matches: 6. The CDR3 contains 17 residues. CDR3 bases: TGCGCCAGCAGCTTGGATGGGGACAGCCTAGCCAAAAACATTCAGTACTTC. It codes for CASSLDGDSLAKNIQYF.

This chain uses TRBV4-1 with TRBJ1-3; tentative D call: TRBD1 (5 bases). Germline assignment: CDR1 MGHRA and CDR2 YSYEKL. The CDR3 length is 17 residues. V lost 1 base, J lost 0 bases, and 13 bases lay in between. The CDR3 DNA reads as TGCGCCAGCAGCCAAGTCGTGGGGACTGTCTCTGGAAACACCATATATTTT. Translated: CASSQVVGTVSGNTIYF.

This chain links TRBV5-7 with TRBJ2-7, with D possibly TRBD1 on 5 matching bases. TRBV5-7 is an open reading frame, and its role is uncertain. V lost 2 bases, J lost 2 bases, and 8 bases lay in between. CDR3 length: 13 amino acids. CDR3 residues: CASSFQGTYEQYF. The CDR3, as DNA: TGTGCCAGCAGCTTCCAGGGAACCTACGAGCAGTACTTC.

This chain uses TRBV11-3 with TRBJ1-3, with unresolved D. Trimming took off 0 bases at V and 5 bases at J, with 5 bases between the two ends. Germline CDR1 reads SGHNT; CDR2 reads YENEEA. The CDR3 extends over 13 amino acids. The CDR3 region has the DNA TGTGCCAGCAGCTTAGAGACAAGAAACACCATATATTTT. Its translation is CASSLETRNTIYF.